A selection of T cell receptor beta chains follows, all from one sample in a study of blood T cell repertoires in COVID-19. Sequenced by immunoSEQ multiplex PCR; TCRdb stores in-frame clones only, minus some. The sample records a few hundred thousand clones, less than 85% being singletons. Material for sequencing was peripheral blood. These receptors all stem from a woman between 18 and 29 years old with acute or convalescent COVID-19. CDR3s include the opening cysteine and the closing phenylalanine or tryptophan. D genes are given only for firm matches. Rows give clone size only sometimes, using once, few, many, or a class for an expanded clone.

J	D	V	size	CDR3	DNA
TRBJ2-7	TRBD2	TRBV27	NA	CASTQGLAGAYEQYF	TGTGCCAGCACCCAAGGACTAGCGGGAGCCTACGAGCAGTACTTC
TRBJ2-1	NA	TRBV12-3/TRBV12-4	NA	CAIGLGFHNEQFF	TGTGCCATCGGACTGGGATTCCACAATGAGCAGTTCTTC
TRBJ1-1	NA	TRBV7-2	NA	CASSSYRERGAFF	TGTGCCAGCAGCTCGTACAGGGAGCGGGGAGCTTTCTTT
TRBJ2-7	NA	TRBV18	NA	CASSPHREGEQYF	TGTGCCAGCTCACCACACAGGGAAGGCGAGCAGTACTTC
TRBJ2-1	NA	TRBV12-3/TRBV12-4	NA	CASSLVAEQFF	TGTGCCAGCAGTTTAGTGGCTGAGCAGTTCTTC
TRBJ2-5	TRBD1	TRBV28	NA	CASRDGTAVQETQYF	TGTGCCAGCAGGGACGGGACAGCCGTTCAAGAGACCCAGTACTTC
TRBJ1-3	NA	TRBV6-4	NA	CASSDPDGSTGYSGNTIYF	TGTGCCAGCAGTGACCCTGACGGAAGCACAGGGTACTCTGGAAACACCATATATTTT
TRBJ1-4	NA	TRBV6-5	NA	CASSYRQKNEKLFF	TGTGCCAGCAGTTACAGACAGAAAAATGAAAAACTGTTTTTT
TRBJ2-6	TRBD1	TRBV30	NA	CASPTGVVSGANVLTF	TGTGCCTCCCCGACAGGGGTGGTGTCGGGGGCCAACGTCCTGACTTTC
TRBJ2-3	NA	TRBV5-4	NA	CASSGDYGGTDTQYF	TGTGCCAGCAGCGGAGACTATGGGGGCACAGATACGCAGTATTTT
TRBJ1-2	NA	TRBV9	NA	CASSVAGQPGPYGYTF	TGTGCCAGCAGCGTAGCTGGTCAGCCAGGCCCCTATGGCTACACCTTC
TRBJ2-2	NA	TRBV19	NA	CASRNKANTGELFF	TGTGCCAGCAGGAACAAAGCGAACACCGGGGAGCTGTTTTTT
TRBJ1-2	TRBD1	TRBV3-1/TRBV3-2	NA	CASSQDNPWTGDYGYTF	TGTGCCAGCAGCCAAGACAACCCCTGGACAGGAGACTATGGCTACACCTTC
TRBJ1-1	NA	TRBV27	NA	CASSLGGGTEAFF	TGTGCCAGCAGTTTGGGGGGGGGCACTGAAGCTTTCTTT
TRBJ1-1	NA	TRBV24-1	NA	CATNLGREAFF	TGTGCCACCAATTTGGGCAGAGAAGCTTTCTTT
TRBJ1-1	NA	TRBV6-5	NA	CASSYSWTSTEAFF	TGTGCCAGCAGTTATTCTTGGACATCCACTGAAGCTTTCTTT
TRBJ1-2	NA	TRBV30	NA	CAWSHGGNYGYTF	TGTGCCTGGAGCCACGGGGGGAACTATGGCTACACCTTC
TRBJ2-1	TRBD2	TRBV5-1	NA	CASREPSSGFNEQFF	TGCGCCAGCAGGGAACCATCTAGCGGGTTCAATGAGCAGTTCTTC
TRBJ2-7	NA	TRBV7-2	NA	CASSLGAALYEQYF	TGTGCCAGCAGCTTAGGGGCAGCCCTCTACGAGCAGTACTTC
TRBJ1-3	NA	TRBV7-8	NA	CASSSRTAISGNTIYF	TGTGCCAGCAGCAGCCGGACAGCGATCTCTGGAAACACCATATATTTT
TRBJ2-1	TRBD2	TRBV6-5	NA	CASRLAGGWGEFF	TGTGCCAGCAGGCTTGCGGGAGGGTGGGGGGAGTTCTTC
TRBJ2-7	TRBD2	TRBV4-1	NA	CASSQTPGLAGGEDYEQYF	TGCGCCAGCAGCCAAACTCCGGGACTAGCGGGAGGAGAGGACTACGAGCAGTACTTC
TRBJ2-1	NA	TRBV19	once	CASTPGYGQKNNEQFF	TGTGCCAGCACGCCGGGGTATGGCCAGAAAAACAATGAGCAGTTCTTC
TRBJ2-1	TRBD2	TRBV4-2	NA	CASSQTSGISNEQFF	TGTGCCAGCAGCCAGACTAGCGGGATCTCCAATGAGCAGTTCTTC
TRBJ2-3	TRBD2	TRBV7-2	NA	CASSLRSIAGAPGDTQYF	TGTGCCAGCAGCTTGCGAAGTATAGCGGGAGCCCCGGGGGATACGCAGTATTTT
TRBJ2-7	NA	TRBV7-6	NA	CASSLTGSSYEQYF	TGTGCCAGCAGCTTAACGGGGAGCTCCTACGAGCAGTACTTC
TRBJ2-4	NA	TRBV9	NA	CASSVGSGPSSAKNIQYF	TGTGCCAGCAGCGTAGGCAGCGGGCCAAGCTCTGCCAAAAACATTCAGTACTTC
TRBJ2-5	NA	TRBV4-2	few	CASSQDGFGNQETQYF	TGTGCCAGCAGCCAAGATGGGTTCGGGAATCAAGAGACCCAGTACTTC
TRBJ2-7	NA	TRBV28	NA	CASSLGFGRSYEQYF	TGTGCCAGCAGTTTGGGGTTTGGGAGATCTTACGAGCAGTACTTC
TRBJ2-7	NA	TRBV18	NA	CASSPGTGSYEQYF	TGTGCCAGCTCACCAGGCACAGGCTCCTACGAGCAGTACTTC
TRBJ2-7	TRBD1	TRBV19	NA	CASSPRDRGYYEQYF	TGTGCCAGTAGCCCACGGGACAGGGGGTACTACGAGCAGTACTTC
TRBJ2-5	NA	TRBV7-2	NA	CASSLDREETQYF	TGTGCCAGCAGCTTAGACAGAGAAGAGACCCAGTACTTC
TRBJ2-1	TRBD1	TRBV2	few	CASRVGQGASEQFF	TGTGCCAGCAGAGTGGGACAGGGGGCTAGTGAGCAGTTCTTC
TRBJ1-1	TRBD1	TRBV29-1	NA	CSVVRDRALQRVTEAFF	TGCAGCGTTGTCCGGGACAGGGCGTTGCAAAGGGTGACTGAAGCTTTCTTT
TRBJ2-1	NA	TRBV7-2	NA	CASSLERAGEQFF	TGTGCCAGCAGCTTAGAGAGGGCCGGGGAGCAGTTCTTC
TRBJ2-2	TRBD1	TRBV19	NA	CASTRPGQGTGELFF	TGTGCCAGTACCCGTCCGGGACAGGGAACCGGGGAGCTGTTTTTT
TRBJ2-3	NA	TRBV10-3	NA	CAIGGGPRLTDTQYF	TGTGCCATCGGGGGGGGGCCTAGACTCACAGATACGCAGTATTTT